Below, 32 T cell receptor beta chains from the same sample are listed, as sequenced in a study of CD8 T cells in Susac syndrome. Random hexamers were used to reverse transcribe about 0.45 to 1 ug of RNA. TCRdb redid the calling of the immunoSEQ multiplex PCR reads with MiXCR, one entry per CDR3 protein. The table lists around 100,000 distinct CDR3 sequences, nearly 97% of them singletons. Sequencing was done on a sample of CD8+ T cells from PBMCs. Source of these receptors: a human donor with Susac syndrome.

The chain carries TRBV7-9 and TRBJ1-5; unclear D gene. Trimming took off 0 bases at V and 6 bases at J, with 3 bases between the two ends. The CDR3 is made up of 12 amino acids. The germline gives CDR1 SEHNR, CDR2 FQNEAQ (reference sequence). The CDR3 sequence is CASSLAFQPQHF. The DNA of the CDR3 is TGTGCCAGCAGCTTAGCTTTTCAGCCCCAGCATTTT.

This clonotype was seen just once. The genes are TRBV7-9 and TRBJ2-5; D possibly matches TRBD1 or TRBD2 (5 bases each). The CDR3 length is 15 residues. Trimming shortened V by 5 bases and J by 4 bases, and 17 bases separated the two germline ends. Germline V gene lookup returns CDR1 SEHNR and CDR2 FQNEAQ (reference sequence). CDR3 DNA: TGTGCCAGCAGCCCCCTGAGGGGTGGGGGAGAGACCCAGTACTTC. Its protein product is CASSPLRGGGETQYF. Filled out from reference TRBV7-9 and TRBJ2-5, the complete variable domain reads DTGVSQNPRHKITKRGQNVTFRCDPISEHNRLYWYRQTLGQGPEFLTYFQNEAQLEKSRLLSDRFSAERPKGSFSTLEIQRTEQGDSAMYLCASSPLRGGGETQYFGPGTRLLVL.

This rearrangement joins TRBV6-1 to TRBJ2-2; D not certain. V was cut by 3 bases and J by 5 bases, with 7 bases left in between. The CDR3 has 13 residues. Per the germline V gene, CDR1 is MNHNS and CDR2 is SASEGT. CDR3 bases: TGTGCCAGCAGTGATCCATGGACCGGGGAGCTGTTTTTT. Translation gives CASSDPWTGELFF.

The CDR3: CASSLGKYEQYF. CDR3 in DNA: TGTGCCAGCAGTTTAGGTAAATACGAGCAGTACTTC. The V call is TRBV12-3 or TRBV12-4, the J call TRBJ2-7; D uncertain. This CDR3 comprises 12 residues. V lost 1 base to trimming and J lost 4 bases, with 5 bases between them.

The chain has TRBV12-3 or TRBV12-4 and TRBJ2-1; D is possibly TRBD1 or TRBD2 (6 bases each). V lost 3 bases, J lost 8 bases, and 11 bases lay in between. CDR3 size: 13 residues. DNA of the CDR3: TGTGCCAGCAGTTTTGAGGGGGAGGATGAGCAGTTCTTC. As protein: CASSFEGEDEQFF.

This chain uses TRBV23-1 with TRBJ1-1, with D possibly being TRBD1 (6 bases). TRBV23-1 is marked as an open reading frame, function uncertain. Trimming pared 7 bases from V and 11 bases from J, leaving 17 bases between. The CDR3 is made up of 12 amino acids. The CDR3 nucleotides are TGCGCCAGCATCCGGAGTACAGGGAGGGCTTTCTTT. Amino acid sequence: CASIRSTGRAFF.

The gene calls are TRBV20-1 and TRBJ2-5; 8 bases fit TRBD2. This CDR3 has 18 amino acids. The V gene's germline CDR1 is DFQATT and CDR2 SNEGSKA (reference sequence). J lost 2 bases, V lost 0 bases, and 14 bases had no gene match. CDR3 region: CSARDSILAGWGQETQYF. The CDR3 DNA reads TGCAGTGCTAGAGATTCCATCCTAGCGGGCTGGGGGCAAGAGACCCAGTACTTC.

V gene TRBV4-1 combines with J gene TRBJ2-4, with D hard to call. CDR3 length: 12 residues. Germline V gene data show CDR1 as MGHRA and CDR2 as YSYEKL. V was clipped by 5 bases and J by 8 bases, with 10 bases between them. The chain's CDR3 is CASSSLDDIQYF. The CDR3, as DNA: TGCGCCAGCAGCTCCCTTGACGACATTCAGTACTTC.

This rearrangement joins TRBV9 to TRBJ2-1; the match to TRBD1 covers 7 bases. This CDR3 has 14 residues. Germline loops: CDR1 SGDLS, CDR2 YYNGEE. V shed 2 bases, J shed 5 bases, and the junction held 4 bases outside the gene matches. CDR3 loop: CASSVTGIHNEQFF. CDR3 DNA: TGTGCCAGCAGCGTGACAGGGATCCACAATGAGCAGTTCTTC. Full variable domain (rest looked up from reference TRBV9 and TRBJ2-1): DSGVTQTPKHLITATGQRVTLRCSPRSGDLSVYWYQQSLDQGLQFLIQYYNGEERAKGNILERFSAQQFPDLHSELNLSSLELGDSALYFCASSVTGIHNEQFFGPGTRLTVL.

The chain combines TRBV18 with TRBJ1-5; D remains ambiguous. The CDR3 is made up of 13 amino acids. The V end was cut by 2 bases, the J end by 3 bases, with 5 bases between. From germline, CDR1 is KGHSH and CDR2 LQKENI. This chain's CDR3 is CASSPGYNQPQHF. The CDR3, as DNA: TGTGCCAGCTCACCAGGGTACAATCAGCCCCAGCATTTT.

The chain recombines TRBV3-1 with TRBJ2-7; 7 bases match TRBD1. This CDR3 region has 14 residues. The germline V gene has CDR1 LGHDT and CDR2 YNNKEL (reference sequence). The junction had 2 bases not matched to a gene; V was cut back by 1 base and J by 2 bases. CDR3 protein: CASSQGQGTYEQYF. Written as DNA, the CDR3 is TGTGCCAGCAGCCAAGGACAGGGAACCTACGAGCAGTACTTC.

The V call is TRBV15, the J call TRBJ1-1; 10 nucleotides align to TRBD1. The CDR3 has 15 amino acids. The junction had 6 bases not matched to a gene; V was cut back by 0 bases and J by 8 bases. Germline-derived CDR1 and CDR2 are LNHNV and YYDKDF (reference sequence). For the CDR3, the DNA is TGTGCCACCAGCAGAGAGAGACAGGGGGCTCCAGAAGCTTTCTTT. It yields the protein CATSRERQGAPEAFF. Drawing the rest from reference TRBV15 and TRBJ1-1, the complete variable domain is DAMVIQNPRYQVTQFGKPVTLSCSQTLNHNVMYWYQQKSSQAPKLLFHYYDKDFNNEADTPDNFQSRRPNTSFCFLDIRSPGLGDTAMYLCATSRERQGAPEAFFGQGTRLTVV.

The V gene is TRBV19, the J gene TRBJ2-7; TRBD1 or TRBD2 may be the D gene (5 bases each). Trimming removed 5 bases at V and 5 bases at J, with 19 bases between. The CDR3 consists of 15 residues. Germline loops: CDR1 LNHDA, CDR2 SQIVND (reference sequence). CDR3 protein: CASSGAGTFVHEQYF. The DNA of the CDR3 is TGTGCCAGTAGTGGGGCCGGGACCTTCGTCCACGAGCAGTACTTC.

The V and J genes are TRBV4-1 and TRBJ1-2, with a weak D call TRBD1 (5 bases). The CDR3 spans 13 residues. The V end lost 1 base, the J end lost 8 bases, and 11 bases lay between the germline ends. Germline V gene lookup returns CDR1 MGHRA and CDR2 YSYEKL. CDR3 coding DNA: TGCGCCAGCAGCCAAGTGGACGGGACGGGCTACACCTTC. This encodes CASSQVDGTGYTF.

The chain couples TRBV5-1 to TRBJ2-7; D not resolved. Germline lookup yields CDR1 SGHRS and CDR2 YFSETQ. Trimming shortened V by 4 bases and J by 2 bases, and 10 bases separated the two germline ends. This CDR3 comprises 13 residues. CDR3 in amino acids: CASSVTATYEQYF. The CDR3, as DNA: TGCGCCAGCAGCGTCACAGCGACCTACGAGCAGTACTTC.

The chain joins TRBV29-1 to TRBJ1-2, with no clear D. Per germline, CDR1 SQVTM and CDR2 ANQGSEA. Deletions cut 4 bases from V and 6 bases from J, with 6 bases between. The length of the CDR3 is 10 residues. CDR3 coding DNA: TGCAGCGTTGGAGGTAATGGCTACACCTTC. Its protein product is CSVGGNGYTF.

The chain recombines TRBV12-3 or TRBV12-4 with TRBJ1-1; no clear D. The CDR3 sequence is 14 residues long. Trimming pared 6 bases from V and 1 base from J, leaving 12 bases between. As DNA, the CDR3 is TGTGCCAGCAGCCACCCGGGATGGAACACTGAAGCTTTCTTT. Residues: CASSHPGWNTEAFF.

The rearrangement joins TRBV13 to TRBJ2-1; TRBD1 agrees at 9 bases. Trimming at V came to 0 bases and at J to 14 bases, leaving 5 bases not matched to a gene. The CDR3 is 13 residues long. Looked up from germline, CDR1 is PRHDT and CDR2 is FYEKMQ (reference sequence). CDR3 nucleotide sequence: TGTGCCAGCAGCTTAGGCAGGGACAGGGCTAAGTTCTTC. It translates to CASSLGRDRAKFF.

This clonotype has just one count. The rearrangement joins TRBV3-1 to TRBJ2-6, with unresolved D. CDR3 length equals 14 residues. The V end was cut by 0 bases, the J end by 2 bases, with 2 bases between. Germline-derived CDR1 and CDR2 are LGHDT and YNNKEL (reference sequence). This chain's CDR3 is CASSQEAGANVLTF. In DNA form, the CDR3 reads TGTGCCAGCAGCCAAGAGGCTGGGGCCAACGTCCTGACTTTC.

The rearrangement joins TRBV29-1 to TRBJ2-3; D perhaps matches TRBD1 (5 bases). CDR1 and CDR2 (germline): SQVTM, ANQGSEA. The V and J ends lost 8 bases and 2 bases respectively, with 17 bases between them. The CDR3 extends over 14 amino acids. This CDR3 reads CSYRTISPTDTQYF. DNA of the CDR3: TGCAGCTACCGGACAATCAGCCCCACAGATACGCAGTATTTT.

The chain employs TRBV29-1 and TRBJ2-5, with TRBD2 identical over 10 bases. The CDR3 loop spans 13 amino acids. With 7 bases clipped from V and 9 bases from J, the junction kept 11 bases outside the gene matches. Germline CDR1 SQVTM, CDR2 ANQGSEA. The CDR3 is CSALAGVARAQYF. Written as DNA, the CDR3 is TGCAGCGCCCTAGCGGGGGTAGCCCGGGCCCAGTACTTC.

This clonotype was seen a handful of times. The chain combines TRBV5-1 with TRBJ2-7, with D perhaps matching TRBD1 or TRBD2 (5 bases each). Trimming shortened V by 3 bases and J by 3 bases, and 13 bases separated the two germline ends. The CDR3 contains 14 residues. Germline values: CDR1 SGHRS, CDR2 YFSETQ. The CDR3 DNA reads TGCGCCAGCAGCTGGGGGACCGGAGGCTACGAGCAGTACTTC. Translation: CASSWGTGGYEQYF. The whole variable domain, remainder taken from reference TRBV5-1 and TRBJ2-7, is KAGVTQTPRYLIKTRGQQVTLSCSPISGHRSVSWYQQTPGQGLQFLFEYFSETQRNKGNFPGRFSGRQFSNSRSEMNVSTLELGDSALYLCASSWGTGGYEQYFGPGTRLTVT.

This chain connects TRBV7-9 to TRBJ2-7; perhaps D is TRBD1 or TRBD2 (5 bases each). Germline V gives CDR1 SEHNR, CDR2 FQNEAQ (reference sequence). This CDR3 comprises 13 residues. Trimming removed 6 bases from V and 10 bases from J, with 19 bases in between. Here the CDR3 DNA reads TGTGCCAGCAGAGACGAGGGGCCGCGAGGTCAGTACTTC. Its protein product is CASRDEGPRGQYF.

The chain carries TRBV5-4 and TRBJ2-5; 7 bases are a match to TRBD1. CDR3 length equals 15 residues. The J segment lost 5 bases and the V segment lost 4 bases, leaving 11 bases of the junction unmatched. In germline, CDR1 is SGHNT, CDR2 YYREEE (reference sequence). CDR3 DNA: TGTGCCAGCAGCGGGGTTACAGGGGTGGAGGAGACCCAGTACTTC. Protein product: CASSGVTGVEETQYF.

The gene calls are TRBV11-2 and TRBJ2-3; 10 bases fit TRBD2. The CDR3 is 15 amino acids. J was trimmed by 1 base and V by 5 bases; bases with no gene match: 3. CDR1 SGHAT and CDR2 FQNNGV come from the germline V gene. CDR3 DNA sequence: TGTGCCAGCAGCCTAGCGGGAGCGGGCACAGATACGCAGTATTTT. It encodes CASSLAGAGTDTQYF.

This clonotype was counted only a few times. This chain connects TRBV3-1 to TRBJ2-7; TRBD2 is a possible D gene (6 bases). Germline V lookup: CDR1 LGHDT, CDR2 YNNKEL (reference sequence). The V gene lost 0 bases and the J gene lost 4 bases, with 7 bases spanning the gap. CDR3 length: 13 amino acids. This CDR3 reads CASSQDRGYEQYF. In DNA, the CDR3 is TGTGCCAGCAGCCAAGATCGGGGGTACGAGCAGTACTTC.

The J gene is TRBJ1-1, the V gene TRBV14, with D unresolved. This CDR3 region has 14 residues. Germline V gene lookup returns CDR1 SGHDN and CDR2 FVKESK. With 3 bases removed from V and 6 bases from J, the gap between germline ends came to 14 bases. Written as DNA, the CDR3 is TGTGCCAGCAGCCACGCTATGCGGGGAGCTGAAGCTTTCTTT. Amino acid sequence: CASSHAMRGAEAFF.

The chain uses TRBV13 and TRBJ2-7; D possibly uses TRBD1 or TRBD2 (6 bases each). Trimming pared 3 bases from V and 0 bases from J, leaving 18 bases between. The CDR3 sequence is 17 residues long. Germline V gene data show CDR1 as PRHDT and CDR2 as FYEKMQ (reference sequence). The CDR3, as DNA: TGTGCCAGCAGCTTTTATGGGGGGCCAACAGGCTCCTACGAGCAGTACTTC. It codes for CASSFYGGPTGSYEQYF.

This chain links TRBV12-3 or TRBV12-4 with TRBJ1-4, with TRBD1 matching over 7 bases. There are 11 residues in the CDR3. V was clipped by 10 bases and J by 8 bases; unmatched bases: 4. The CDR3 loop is CATLQGEKLFF. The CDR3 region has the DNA TGTGCCACCCTACAGGGGGAAAAACTGTTTTTT.

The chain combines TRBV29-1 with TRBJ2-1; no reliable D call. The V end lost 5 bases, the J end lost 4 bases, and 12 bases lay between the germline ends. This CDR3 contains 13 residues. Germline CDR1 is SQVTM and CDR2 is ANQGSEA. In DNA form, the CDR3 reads TGCAGCGTTCTTCCAATAGAATACAATGAGCAGTTCTTC. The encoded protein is CSVLPIEYNEQFF.

The CDR3 region has the DNA TGTGCCAGCTCACCCTCGGCAGGGAACCAGCCCCAGCATTTT. Translation gives CASSPSAGNQPQHF. The chain has TRBV18 and TRBJ1-5; D possibly corresponds to TRBD1 (5 bases). Germline V gives CDR1 KGHSH, CDR2 LQKENI. V was pared by 3 bases and J by 7 bases, with 13 bases between. This CDR3 is 14 amino acids long.

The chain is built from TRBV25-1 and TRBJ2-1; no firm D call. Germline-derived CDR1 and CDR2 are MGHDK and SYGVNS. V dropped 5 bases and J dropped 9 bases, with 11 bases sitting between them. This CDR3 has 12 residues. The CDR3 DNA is TGTGCCAGCAGTCAAATTAAGGGTGAGCAGTTCTTC. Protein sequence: CASSQIKGEQFF.